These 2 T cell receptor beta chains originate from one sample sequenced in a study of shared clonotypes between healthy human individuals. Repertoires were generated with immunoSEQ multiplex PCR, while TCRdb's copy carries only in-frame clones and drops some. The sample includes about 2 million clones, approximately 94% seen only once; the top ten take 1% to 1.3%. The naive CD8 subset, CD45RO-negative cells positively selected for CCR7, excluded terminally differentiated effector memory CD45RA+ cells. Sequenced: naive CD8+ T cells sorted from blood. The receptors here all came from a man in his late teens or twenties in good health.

The CDR3 loop reads CASSGTGVYYGYTF. The CDR3 coding sequence is TGTGCCAGCAGCGGGACAGGGGTTTACTATGGCTACACCTTC. This sequence joins TRBV6-1 and TRBJ1-2; 10 bases line up with TRBD1. The germline CDR1 and CDR2 sequences are MNHNS and SASEGT. With V trimmed by 6 bases and J by 3 bases, 4 bases remained unmatched. This CDR3 has 14 amino acids.

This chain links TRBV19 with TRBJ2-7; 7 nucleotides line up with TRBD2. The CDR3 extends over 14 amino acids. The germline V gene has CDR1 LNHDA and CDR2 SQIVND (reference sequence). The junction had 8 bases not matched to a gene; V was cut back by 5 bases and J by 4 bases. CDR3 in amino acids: CASSPAGEVYEQYF. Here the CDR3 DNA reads TGTGCCAGTAGTCCGGCGGGAGAGGTATACGAGCAGTACTTC.